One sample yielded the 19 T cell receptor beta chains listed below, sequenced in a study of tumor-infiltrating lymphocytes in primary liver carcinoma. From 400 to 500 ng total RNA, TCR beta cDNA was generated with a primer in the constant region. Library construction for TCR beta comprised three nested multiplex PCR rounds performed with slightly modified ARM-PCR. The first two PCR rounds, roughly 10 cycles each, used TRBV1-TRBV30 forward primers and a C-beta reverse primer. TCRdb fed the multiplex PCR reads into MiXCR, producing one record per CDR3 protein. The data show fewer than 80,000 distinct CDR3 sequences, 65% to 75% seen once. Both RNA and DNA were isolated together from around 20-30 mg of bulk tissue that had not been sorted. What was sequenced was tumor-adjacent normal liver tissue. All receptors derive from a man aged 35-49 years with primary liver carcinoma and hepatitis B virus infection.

The chain's CDR3 is CSVRPSGRNTEAFF. The CDR3 coding sequence is TGCAGTGTCCGCCCGTCCGGGAGAAACACTGAAGCTTTCTTT. This chain uses TRBV29-1 with TRBJ1-1; D call uncertain. The CDR3 is made up of 14 amino acids. In germline, CDR1 is SQVTM, CDR2 ANQGSEA.

The CDR3 bases are TGCGCCAGCAGCCAAACAGGGTGGAACACCGGGGAGCTGTTTTTT. This codes for CASSQTGWNTGELFF. This chain uses TRBV4-3 with TRBJ2-2, with D perhaps TRBD1 (6 bases). The CDR3 has 15 residues. The V gene lost 2 bases and the J gene lost 1 base, with 8 bases spanning the gap. Germline CDR1 reads LGHNA; CDR2 reads YSLEER.

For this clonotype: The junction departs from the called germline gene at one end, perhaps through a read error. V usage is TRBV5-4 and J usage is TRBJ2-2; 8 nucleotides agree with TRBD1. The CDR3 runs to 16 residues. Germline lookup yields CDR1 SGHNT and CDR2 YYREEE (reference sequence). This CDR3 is CASSQDGGVNTGGLFF. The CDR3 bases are TGTGCCAGCAGCCAGGATGGCGGGGTGAACACAGGGGGGCTGTTTTTT.

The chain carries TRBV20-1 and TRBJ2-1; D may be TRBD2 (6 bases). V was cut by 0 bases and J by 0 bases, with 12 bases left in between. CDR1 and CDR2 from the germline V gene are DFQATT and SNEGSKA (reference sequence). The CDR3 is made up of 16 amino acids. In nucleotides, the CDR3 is TGCAGTGCTAGAGATGTGGAGGGAAGCTCCTACAATGAGCAGTTCTTC. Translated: CSARDVEGSSYNEQFF.

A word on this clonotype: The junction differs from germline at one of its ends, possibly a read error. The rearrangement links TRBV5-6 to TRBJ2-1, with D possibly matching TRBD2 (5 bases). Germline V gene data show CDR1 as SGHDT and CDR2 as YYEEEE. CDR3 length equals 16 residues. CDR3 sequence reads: CASSLEGGSSYNELFF. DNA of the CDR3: TGTGCCAGCAGCTTGGAAGGTGGGAGCTCGTACAATGAGCTGTTCTTC.

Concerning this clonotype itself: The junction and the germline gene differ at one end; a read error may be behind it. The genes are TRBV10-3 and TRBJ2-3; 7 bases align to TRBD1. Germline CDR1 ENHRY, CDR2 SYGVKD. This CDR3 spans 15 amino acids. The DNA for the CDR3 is TGTGCCACGAGCCCAGGGGGTGGGAGTATAGATATGCAGTATTTT. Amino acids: CATSPGGGSIDMQYF.

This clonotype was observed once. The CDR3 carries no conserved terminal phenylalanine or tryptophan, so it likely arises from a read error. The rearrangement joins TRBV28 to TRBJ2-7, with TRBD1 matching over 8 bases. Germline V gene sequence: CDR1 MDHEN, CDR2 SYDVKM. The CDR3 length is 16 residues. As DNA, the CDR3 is TGTGCCTGCAGTTCCCAAGGACAGGGCGTCCCCTACGAGCAGTACCTC. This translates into CACSSQGQGVPYEQYL.

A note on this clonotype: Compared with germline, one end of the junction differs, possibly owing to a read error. The CDR3 coding sequence is TGTGCCAGCAGCACCGGGACTCCCGTCATATGTACCGGGGAACTGTTTTTT. Amino acids: CASSTGTPVICTGELFF. The rearrangement uses TRBV12-3 or TRBV12-4 and TRBJ2-2; D is perhaps TRBD2 (6 bases). This CDR3 has 17 amino acids.

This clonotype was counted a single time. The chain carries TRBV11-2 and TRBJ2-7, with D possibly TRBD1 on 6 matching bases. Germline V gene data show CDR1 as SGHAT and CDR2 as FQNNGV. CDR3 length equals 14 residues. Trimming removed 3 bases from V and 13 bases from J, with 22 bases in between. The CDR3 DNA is TGTGCCAGCAGCTTTACAGTCACAGGGAACGAACACTACTTC. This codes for CASSFTVTGNEHYF.

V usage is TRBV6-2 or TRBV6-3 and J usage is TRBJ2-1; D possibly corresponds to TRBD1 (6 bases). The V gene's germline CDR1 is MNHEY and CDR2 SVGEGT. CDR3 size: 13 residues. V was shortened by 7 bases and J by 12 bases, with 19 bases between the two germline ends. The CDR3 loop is CASMTTGYGGQFF. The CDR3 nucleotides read TGTGCCAGCATGACTACAGGGTATGGTGGGCAGTTCTTC.

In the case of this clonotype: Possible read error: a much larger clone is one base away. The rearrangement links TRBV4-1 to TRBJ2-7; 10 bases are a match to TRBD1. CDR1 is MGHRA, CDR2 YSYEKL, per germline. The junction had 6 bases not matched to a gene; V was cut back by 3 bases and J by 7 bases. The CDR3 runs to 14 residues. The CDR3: CASSQARDRGEQYF. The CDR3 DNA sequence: TGCGCCAGCAGCCAGGCCCGGGACAGGGGAGAGCAGTACTTC.

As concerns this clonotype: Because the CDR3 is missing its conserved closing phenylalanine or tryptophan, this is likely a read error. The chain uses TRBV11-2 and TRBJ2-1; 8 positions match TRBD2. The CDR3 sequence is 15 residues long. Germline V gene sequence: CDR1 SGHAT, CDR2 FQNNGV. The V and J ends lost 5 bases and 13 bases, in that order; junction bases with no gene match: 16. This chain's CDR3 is CASSPQRERLGDQFS. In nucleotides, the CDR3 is TGTGCCAGCAGCCCCCAGCGGGAGAGATTGGGTGATCAGTTCTCC.

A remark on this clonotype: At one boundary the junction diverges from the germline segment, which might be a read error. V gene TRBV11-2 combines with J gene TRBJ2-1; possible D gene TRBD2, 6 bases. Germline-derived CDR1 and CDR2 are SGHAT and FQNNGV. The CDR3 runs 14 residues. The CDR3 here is CGSSLDGMGTEQLF. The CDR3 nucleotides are TGTGGCAGCAGCTTAGATGGCATGGGGACTGAGCAGCTCTTC.

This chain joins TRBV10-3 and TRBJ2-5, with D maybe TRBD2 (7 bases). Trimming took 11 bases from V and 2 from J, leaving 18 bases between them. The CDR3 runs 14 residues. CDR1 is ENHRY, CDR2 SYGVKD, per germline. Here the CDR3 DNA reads TGTGCCTTCGGAGGGGGGGCCCTACAAGAGACCCAGTACTTC. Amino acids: CAFGGGALQETQYF.

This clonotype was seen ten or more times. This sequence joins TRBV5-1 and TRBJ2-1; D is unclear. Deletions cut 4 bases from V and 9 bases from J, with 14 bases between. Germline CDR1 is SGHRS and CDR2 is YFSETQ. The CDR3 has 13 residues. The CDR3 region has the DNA TGCGCCAGCAGCCCTAGTTCTAAGGGTGAGCAGTTCTTC. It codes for CASSPSSKGEQFF.

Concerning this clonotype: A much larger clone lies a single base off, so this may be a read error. CDR3 amino acids: CASLQMAGGLFF. DNA of the CDR3: TGTGCCAGCCTACAGATGGCCGGGGGGCTGTTTTTT. This sequence joins TRBV10-3 and TRBJ2-2; possibly TRBD2 for D (6 bases). In germline, CDR1 is ENHRY, CDR2 SYGVKD. The CDR3 is 12 residues long.

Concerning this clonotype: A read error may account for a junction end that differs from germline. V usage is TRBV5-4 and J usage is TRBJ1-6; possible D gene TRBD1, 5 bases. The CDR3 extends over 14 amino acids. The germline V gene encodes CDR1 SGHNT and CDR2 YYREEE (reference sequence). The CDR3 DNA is TGTGCCAGCAGCTTATCCTGGGGCTATTCATCCCTCCACTTT. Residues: CASSLSWGYSSLHF.

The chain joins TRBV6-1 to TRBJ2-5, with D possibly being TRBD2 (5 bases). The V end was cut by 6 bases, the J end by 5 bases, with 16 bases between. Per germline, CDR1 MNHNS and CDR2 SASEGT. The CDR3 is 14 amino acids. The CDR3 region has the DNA TGTGCCAGCAGAAGGGCCTCCTCGGGGGAGACCCAGTACTTC. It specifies CASRRASSGETQYF.

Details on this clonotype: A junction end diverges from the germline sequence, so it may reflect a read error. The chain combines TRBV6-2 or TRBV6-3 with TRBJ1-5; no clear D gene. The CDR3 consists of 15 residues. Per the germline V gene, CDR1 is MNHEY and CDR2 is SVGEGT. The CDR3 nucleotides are TGTGCCAGCACCCTCACGCGGAGTTACAATCATCCCCAGCATTTT. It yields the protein CASTLTRSYNHPQHF.